A selection of T cell receptor beta chains follows, all from one sample in a study of T cells in tuberculosis. The repertoire was sequenced with immunoSEQ multiplex PCR; TCRdb's copy has only in-frame clones and lacks some. The profile shows around 41,000 clones, roughly 94% of them singletons. Material for sequencing was PBMCs. These receptors were taken from a donor aged 10-30 years with latent tuberculosis or without tuberculosis infection. Some clones in this sample may be carry-over from other donors' samples. CDR3s include the opening cysteine and the closing phenylalanine or tryptophan. D genes are given only for firm matches. Some rows mark clone size as missing; the rest say once, few, many or name a class of expanded clone.

D,J,V,size,CDR3,DNA
TRBD2,TRBJ2-2,TRBV5-1,NA,CASSSGGANTGELFF,TGCGCCAGCAGCTCGGGAGGTGCGAACACCGGGGAGCTGTTTTTT
TRBD2,TRBJ2-3,TRBV10-1,NA,CASSESAGGTDTQYF,TGCGCCAGCAGTGAGTCGGCGGGAGGGACAGATACGCAGTATTTT
NA,TRBJ1-4,TRBV2,NA,CASSEIETALNEKLFF,TGTGCCAGCAGTGAAATAGAGACAGCACTTAATGAAAAACTGTTTTTT
NA,TRBJ1-1,TRBV15,NA,CATSPTGGPEAFF,TGTGCCACCAGCCCCACGGGGGGTCCTGAAGCTTTCTTT
TRBD2,TRBJ2-7,TRBV19,NA,CASSIAPGLTVCLSYEQYF,TGTGCCAGTAGTATAGCCCCGGGACTAACTGTCTGCCTCTCCTACGAGCAGTACTTC
TRBD2,TRBJ2-3,TRBV29-1,NA,CSGGGPAGGTDTQYF,TGCAGTGGGGGGGGTCCAGCGGGAGGCACAGATACGCAGTATTTT
TRBD1,TRBJ2-2,TRBV7-8,NA,CASSLPAQGVNTGELFF,TGTGCCAGCAGCTTACCAGCTCAGGGGGTCAACACCGGGGAGCTGTTTTTT
NA,TRBJ1-2,TRBV9,NA,CASSAGGQANYGYTF,TGTGCCAGCAGCGCTGGCGGCCAAGCTAACTATGGCTACACCTTC
NA,TRBJ1-5,TRBV2,NA,CASRHNQDSWVQPQHF,TGTGCCAGCAGACATAACCAGGACAGTTGGGTTCAGCCCCAGCATTTT
NA,TRBJ2-7,TRBV19,NA,CASSPDEVLYEQYF,TGTGCCAGTAGCCCTGATGAGGTCTTGTACGAGCAGTACTTC
NA,TRBJ2-3,TRBV7-2,NA,CASSLVVGGTDTQYF,TGTGCCAGCAGCTTAGTGGTCGGGGGCACAGATACGCAGTATTTT
TRBD1,TRBJ2-7,TRBV28,NA,CASSSPPDRGTYEQYF,TGTGCCAGCAGTTCTCCTCCGGACAGGGGAACCTACGAGCAGTACTTC
NA,TRBJ2-3,TRBV4-2,NA,CASSQDLGQNTDTQYF,TGTGCCAGCAGCCAAGATTTGGGGCAGAACACAGATACGCAGTATTTT
TRBD1,TRBJ2-7,TRBV7-8,once,CASSNSGTGGIYEQYF,TGTGCCAGCAGCAATTCCGGGACAGGGGGCATCTACGAGCAGTACTTC
TRBD1,TRBJ2-6,TRBV5-1,NA,CASSTWTGETSGANVLTF,TGCGCCAGCAGCACATGGACAGGGGAGACCTCTGGGGCCAACGTCCTGACTTTC
TRBD1,TRBJ1-1,TRBV29-1,NA,CGGRQGARGNTEAFF,TGCGGAGGAAGGCAGGGGGCGAGGGGGAACACTGAAGCTTTCTTT
TRBD1,TRBJ2-7,TRBV28,NA,CASSITGGRTPYEQYF,TGTGCCAGCAGTATAACAGGGGGCCGCACACCCTACGAGCAGTACTTC
TRBD1,TRBJ1-4,TRBV7-9,NA,CASSFTGGDEKLFF,TGTGCCAGCAGCTTTACAGGGGGCGATGAAAAACTGTTTTTT
TRBD2,TRBJ2-3,TRBV30,once,CAWTSGITDTQYF,TGTGCCTGGACTAGCGGGATCACAGATACGCAGTATTTT
TRBD2,TRBJ2-1,TRBV7-3,once,CASSFTSGSYNEQFF,TGTGCCAGCAGCTTTACTAGCGGGAGTTACAATGAGCAGTTCTTC
TRBD1,TRBJ2-1,TRBV27,NA,CASSPWTGGPGNEQFF,TGTGCCAGCAGTCCCTGGACAGGGGGCCCTGGCAATGAGCAGTTCTTC
TRBD1,TRBJ1-3,TRBV7-9,NA,CASSLALQGFSGNTIYF,TGTGCCAGCAGCTTAGCCCTACAGGGGTTTTCTGGAAACACCATATATTTT
TRBD2,TRBJ2-5,TRBV7-9,NA,CASSPGTSGIETQYF,TGTGCCAGCAGCCCCGGGACTAGCGGGATAGAGACCCAGTACTTC
NA,TRBJ1-1,TRBV19,NA,CASSKDFTEAFF,TGTGCCAGTAGTAAGGACTTCACTGAAGCTTTCTTT
TRBD2,TRBJ2-1,TRBV27,once,CASSLRSTGGGLAGGYNEQFF,TGTGCCAGCAGTTTAAGGTCGACAGGGGGCGGACTAGCGGGAGGATACAATGAGCAGTTCTTC
NA,TRBJ2-7,TRBV13,NA,CASSSSTGIVHEQYF,TGTGCCAGCAGCTCGTCAACAGGGATTGTCCACGAGCAGTACTTC
NA,TRBJ2-1,TRBV7-9,once,CASSLALAGSYNEQFF,TGTGCCAGCAGCTTAGCGTTGGCGGGCTCCTACAATGAGCAGTTCTTC
NA,TRBJ1-1,TRBV6-5,NA,CASSYAGLNTEAFF,TGTGCCAGCAGTTACGCAGGTTTGAACACTGAAGCTTTCTTT
NA,TRBJ1-1,TRBV27,NA,CASSLSIRTEAFF,TGTGCCAGCAGTTTATCTATCCGTACTGAAGCTTTCTTT
NA,TRBJ2-1,TRBV7-2,NA,CASSAPGPSEQFF,TGTGCCAGCAGCGCACCAGGGCCAAGTGAGCAGTTCTTC
TRBD2,TRBJ2-7,TRBV6-5,NA,CASSYPGLAGDEQYF,TGTGCCAGCAGTTATCCAGGACTAGCGGGAGACGAGCAGTACTTC
TRBD2,TRBJ2-3,TRBV7-3,once,CASSSSGISTDTQYF,TGTGCCAGCAGCTCCAGCGGGATAAGCACAGATACGCAGTATTTT
NA,TRBJ1-5,TRBV28,NA,CASSLLSNQPQHF,TGTGCCAGCAGTTTACTTAGCAATCAGCCCCAGCATTTT
NA,TRBJ2-1,TRBV5-6,NA,CASSPWVGGSYNEQFF,TGTGCCAGCAGCCCGTGGGTGGGAGGATCCTACAATGAGCAGTTCTTC
TRBD1,TRBJ2-2,TRBV19,NA,CASSLPRTGIGELFF,TGTGCCAGTAGTCTCCCCCGGACAGGGATCGGGGAGCTGTTTTTT
NA,TRBJ2-1,TRBV5-6,NA,CASSDGTHYNEQFF,TGTGCCAGCAGCGACGGGACTCATTACAATGAGCAGTTCTTC
TRBD1,TRBJ1-4,TRBV28,NA,CASGGQTNEKLFF,TGTGCCAGCGGGGGACAGACTAATGAAAAACTGTTTTTT
TRBD2,TRBJ2-7,TRBV28,NA,CASRPSGRAYEQYF,TGTGCCAGCAGACCTAGCGGGAGGGCTTACGAGCAGTACTTC
TRBD2,TRBJ2-3,TRBV25-1,NA,CASRPSGSRADTQYF,TGTGCCAGCAGACCTAGCGGGAGTAGAGCAGATACGCAGTATTTT
NA,TRBJ2-3,TRBV7-8,NA,CASPPEQRPTSTDTQYF,TGTGCCAGCCCCCCCGAGCAGCGGCCTACTAGCACAGATACGCAGTATTTT
NA,TRBJ2-3,TRBV30,NA,CAWSEIGNTDTQYF,TGTGCCTGGAGTGAAATTGGCAACACAGATACGCAGTATTTT
NA,TRBJ1-1,TRBV7-2,NA,CASSLQGLNTEAFF,TGTGCCAGCAGCTTACAGGGGCTGAACACTGAAGCTTTCTTT